The following is a T cell receptor (beta chain) sequence with its context. The CDR3 is 15 residues long. Germline CDR1 SGHRS, CDR2 YFSETQ. V dropped 4 bases and J dropped 8; count of bases not matched to a gene: 9. TCR beta CDR3 regions were amplified from RNA. Carried out on the TCR CDR3, a first-round RT-PCR used the HTBI primer set. Using its own MiXCR run on the multiplex PCR reads, TCRdb lists one record per CDR3 protein. The data hold fewer than 30,000 distinct CDR3 sequences, with approximately 49% observed a single time. The entry originates in a study of T cells in Graves' hyperthyroidism and ophthalmopathy.

The chain couples TRBV5-1 to TRBJ1-2; 12 bases are shared with TRBD1. Sequenced sample: blood. The TCR was taken from a woman between 40 and 50 years old with Graves' hyperthyroidism that later progressed to Graves' ophthalmopathy. CDR3 loop: CASSEGTGGPKGYTF. CDR3 DNA sequence: TGCGCCAGCAGCGAGGGGACAGGGGGCCCAAAAGGCTACACCTTC.